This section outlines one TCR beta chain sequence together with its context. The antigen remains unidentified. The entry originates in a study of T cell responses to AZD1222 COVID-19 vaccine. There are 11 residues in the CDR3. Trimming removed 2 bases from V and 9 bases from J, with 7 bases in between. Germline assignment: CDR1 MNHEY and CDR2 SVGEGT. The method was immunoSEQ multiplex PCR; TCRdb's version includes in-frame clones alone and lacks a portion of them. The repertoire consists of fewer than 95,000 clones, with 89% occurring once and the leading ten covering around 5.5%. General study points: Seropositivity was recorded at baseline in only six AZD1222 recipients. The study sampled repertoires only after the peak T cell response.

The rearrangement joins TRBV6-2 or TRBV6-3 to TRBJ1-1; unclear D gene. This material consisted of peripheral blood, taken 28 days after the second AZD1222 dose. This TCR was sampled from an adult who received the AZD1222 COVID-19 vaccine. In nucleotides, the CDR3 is TGTGCCAGCAGTTACCTGATACAAGCTTTCTTT. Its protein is CASSYLIQAFF.